These 3 T cell receptor beta chains share one sample of origin, sequenced in a study of cytomegalovirus exposure and HLA in healthy donors. It was with 60 Vbeta and 13 Jbeta primers that the PCR ran. Here immunoSEQ multiplex PCR was the method, and the copy in TCRdb shows in-frame clones only, minus some. This sample carries roughly 100,000 clones, about 83% of them seen once, and the ten largest clones take 6.1%. Sequencing used PBMCs. These receptors were collected from a man between 18 and 29 years old in good health and CMV-seronegative.

The chain joins TRBV30 to TRBJ1-2, with a possible D match to TRBD1 (5 bases). Trimming took 3 bases from V and 4 from J, leaving 12 bases between them. The germline V gene encodes CDR1 GTSNPN and CDR2 SVGIG (reference sequence). The CDR3 extends over 13 amino acids. The CDR3 loop is CAWRGARSYGYTF. CDR3 nucleotide sequence: TGTGCCTGGAGAGGGGCGCGGAGCTATGGCTACACCTTC.

This chain links TRBV5-1 with TRBJ2-4, with 10 nucleotides matching TRBD2. CDR1 is SGHRS, CDR2 YFSETQ, per germline. J lost 3 bases, V lost 4 bases, and 4 bases had no gene match. The CDR3 totals 15 residues. The CDR3 loop reads CASSLAGAFKNIQYF. The CDR3 coding sequence is TGCGCCAGCAGCCTAGCGGGAGCTTTCAAAAACATTCAGTACTTC.

The table lists this clone with a count of one. V gene TRBV4-1 combines with J gene TRBJ2-1; TRBD2 matches at 7 bases. From germline, CDR1 is MGHRA and CDR2 YSYEKL. Unmatched junction bases numbered 8, after V lost 3 bases and J lost 6 bases. The CDR3 has 15 residues. Here the CDR3 reads CASSQGEGGLNEQFF. The CDR3, as DNA: TGCGCCAGCAGCCAGGGGGAGGGTGGCCTCAATGAGCAGTTCTTC.